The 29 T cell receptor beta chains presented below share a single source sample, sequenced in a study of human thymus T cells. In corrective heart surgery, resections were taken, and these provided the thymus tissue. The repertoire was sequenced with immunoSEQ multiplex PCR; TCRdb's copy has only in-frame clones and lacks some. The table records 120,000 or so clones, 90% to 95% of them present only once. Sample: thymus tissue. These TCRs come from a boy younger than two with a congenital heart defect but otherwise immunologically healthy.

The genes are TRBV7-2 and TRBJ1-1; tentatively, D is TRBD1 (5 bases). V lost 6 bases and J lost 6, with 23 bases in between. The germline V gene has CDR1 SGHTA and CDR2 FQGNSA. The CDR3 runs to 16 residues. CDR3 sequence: CASSYSGGEGISEAFF. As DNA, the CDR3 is TGTGCCAGCAGTTATAGCGGGGGTGAAGGGATCTCTGAAGCTTTCTTT.

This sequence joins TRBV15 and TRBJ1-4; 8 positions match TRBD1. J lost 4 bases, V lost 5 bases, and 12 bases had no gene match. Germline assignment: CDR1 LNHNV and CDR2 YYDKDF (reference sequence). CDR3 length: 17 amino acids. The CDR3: CATSGNTTGDLNEKLFF. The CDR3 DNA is TGTGCCACCAGCGGAAACACGACAGGGGACCTTAATGAAAAACTGTTTTTT.

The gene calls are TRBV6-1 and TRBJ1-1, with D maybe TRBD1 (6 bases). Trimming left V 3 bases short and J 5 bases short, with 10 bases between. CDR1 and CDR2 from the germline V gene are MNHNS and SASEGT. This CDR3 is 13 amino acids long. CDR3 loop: CASSDQGWTEAFF. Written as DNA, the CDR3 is TGTGCCAGCAGTGACCAGGGGTGGACTGAAGCTTTCTTT.

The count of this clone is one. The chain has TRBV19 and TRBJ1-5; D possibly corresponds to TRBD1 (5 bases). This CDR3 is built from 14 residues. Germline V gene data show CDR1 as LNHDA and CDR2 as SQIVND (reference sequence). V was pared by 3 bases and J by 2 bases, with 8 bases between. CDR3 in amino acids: CASSIQGGNQPQHF. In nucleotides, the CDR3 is TGTGCCAGTAGTATTCAGGGCGGCAATCAGCCCCAGCATTTT.

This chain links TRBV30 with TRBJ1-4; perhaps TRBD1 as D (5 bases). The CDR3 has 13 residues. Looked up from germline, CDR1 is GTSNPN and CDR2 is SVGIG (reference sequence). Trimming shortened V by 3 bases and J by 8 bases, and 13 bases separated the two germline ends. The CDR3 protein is CAWSRVGLEKLFF. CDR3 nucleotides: TGTGCCTGGAGCAGGGTGGGTTTGGAAAAACTGTTTTTT.

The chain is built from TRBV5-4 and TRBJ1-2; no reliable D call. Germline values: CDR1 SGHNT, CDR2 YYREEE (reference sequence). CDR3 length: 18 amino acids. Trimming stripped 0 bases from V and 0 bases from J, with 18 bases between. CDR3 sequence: CASSLEGSIAVANYGYTF. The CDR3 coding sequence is TGTGCCAGCAGCTTGGAAGGGTCCATAGCCGTAGCTAACTATGGCTACACCTTC. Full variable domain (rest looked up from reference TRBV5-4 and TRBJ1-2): ETGVTQSPTHLIKTRGQQVTLRCSSQSGHNTVSWYQQALGQGPQFIFQYYREEENGRGNFPPRFSGLQFPNYSSELNVNALELDDSALYLCASSLEGSIAVANYGYTFGSGTRLTVV.

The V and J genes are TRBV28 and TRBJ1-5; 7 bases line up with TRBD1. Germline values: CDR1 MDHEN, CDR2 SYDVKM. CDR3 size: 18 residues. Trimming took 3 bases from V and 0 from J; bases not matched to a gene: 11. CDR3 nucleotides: TGTGCCAGCAGTTTTTATCAGGGGGTAAGAAATAGCAATCAGCCCCAGCATTTT. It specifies CASSFYQGVRNSNQPQHF.

CDR3 protein: CASSSWRLAGDYEQYF. The CDR3 DNA is TGTGCCAGCAGTTCGTGGCGGCTAGCGGGGGATTACGAGCAGTACTTC. The V gene is TRBV27, the J gene TRBJ2-7, with 10 nucleotides matching TRBD2. This CDR3 is built from 16 residues. V shed 4 bases, J shed 4 bases, and the junction held 10 bases outside the gene matches. Germline V gives CDR1 MNHEY, CDR2 SMNVEV (reference sequence).

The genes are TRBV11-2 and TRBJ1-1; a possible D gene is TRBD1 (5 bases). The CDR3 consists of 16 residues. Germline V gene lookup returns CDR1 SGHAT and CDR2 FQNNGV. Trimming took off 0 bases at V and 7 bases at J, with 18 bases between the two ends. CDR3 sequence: CASSLDEGKGANEAFF. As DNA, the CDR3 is TGTGCCAGCAGCTTAGATGAGGGGAAAGGAGCAAATGAAGCTTTCTTT.

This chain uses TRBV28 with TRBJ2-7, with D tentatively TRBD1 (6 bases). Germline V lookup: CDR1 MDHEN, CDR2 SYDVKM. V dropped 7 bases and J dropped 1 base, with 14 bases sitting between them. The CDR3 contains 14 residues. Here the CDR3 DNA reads TGTGCCAGCAATCAGGGGACGATTTCCTACGAGCAGTACTTC. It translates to CASNQGTISYEQYF.

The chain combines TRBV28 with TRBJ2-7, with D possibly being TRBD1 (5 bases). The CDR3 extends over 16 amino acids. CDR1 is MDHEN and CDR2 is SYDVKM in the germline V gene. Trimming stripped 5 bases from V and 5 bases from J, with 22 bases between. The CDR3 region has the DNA TGTGCCAGCAGTCTTGGCCTGGTTGGCAGGGTGGACGAGCAGTACTTC. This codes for CASSLGLVGRVDEQYF.

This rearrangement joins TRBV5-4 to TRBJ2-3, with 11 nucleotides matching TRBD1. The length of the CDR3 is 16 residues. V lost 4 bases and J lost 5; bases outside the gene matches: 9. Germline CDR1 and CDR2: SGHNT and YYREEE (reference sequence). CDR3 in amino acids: CASSRGQGARVDTQYF. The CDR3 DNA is TGTGCCAGCAGCCGAGGACAGGGGGCGCGAGTAGATACGCAGTATTTT.

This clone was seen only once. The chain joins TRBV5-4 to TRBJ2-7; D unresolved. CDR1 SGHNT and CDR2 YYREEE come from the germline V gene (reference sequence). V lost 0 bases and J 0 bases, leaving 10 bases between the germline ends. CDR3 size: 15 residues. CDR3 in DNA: TGTGCCAGCAGCTTGGTTACTTTAAGCTCCTACGAGCAGTACTTC. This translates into CASSLVTLSSYEQYF. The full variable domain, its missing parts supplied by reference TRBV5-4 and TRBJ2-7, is ETGVTQSPTHLIKTRGQQVTLRCSSQSGHNTVSWYQQALGQGPQFIFQYYREEENGRGNFPPRFSGLQFPNYSSELNVNALELDDSALYLCASSLVTLSSYEQYFGPGTRLTVT.

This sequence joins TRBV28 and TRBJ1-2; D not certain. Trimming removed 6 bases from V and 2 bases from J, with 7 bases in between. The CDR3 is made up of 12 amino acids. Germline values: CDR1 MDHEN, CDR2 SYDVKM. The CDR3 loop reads CASSPKNYGYTF. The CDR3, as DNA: TGTGCCAGCAGCCCTAAAAACTATGGCTACACCTTC.

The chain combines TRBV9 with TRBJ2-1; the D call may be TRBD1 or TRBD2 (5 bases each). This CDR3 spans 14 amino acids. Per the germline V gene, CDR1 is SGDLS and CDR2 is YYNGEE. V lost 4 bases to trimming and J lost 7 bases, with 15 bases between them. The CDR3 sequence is CASSPQIEGNEQFF. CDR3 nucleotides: TGTGCCAGCAGCCCCCAAATCGAGGGGAATGAGCAGTTCTTC.

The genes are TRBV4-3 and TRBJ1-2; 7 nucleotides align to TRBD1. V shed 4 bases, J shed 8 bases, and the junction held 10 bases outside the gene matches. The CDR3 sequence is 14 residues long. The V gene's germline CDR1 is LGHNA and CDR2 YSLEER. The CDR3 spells CASSPRQGEGGYTF. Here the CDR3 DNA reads TGCGCCAGCAGCCCCCGACAGGGTGAAGGCGGCTACACCTTC.

CDR3: CASNRAINYGYTF. In DNA form, the CDR3 reads TGTGCCAGCAATAGGGCAATTAACTATGGCTACACCTTC. The chain couples TRBV2 to TRBJ1-2; no clear D gene. Trimming took off 7 bases at V and 1 base at J, with 10 bases between the two ends. From germline, CDR1 is SNHLY and CDR2 FYNNEI. The CDR3 loop spans 13 amino acids.

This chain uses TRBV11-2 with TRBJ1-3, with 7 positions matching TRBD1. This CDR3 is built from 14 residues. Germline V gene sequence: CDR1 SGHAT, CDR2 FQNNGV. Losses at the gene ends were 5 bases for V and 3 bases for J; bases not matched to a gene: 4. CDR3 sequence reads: CASSQGTDGNTIYF. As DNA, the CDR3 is TGTGCCAGCAGCCAGGGGACAGATGGAAACACCATATATTTT. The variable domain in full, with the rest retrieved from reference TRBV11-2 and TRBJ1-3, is EAGVAQSPRYKIIEKRQSVAFWCNPISGHATLYWYQQILGQGPKLLIQFQNNGVVDDSQLPKDRFSAERLKGVDSTLKIQPAKLEDSAVYLCASSQGTDGNTIYFGEGSWLTVV.

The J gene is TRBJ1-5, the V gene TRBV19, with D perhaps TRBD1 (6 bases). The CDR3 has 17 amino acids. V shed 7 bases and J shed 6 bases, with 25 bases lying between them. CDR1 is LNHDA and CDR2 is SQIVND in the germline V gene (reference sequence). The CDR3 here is CASTPYGGPHQTQPQHF. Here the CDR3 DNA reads TGTGCCAGTACCCCGTACGGGGGCCCCCACCAAACTCAGCCCCAGCATTTT.

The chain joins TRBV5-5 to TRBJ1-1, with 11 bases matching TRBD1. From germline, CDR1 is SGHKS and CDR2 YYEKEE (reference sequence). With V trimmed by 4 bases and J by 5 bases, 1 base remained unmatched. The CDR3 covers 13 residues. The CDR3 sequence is CASSGQGATEAFF. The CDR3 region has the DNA TGTGCCAGCAGCGGACAGGGGGCGACTGAAGCTTTCTTT.

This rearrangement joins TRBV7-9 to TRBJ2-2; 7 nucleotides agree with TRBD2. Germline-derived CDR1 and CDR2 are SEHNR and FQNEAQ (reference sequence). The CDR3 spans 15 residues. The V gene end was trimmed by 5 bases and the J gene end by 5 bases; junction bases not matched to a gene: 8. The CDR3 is CASSGPGLQTGELFF. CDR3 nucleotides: TGTGCCAGCAGCGGCCCGGGACTACAGACCGGGGAGCTGTTTTTT.

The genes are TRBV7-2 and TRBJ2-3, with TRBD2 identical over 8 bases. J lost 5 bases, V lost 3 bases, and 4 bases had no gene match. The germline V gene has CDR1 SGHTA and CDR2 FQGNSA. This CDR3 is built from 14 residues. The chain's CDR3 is CASSFVGGGDTQYF. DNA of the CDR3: TGTGCCAGCAGCTTCGTCGGGGGGGGAGATACGCAGTATTTT.

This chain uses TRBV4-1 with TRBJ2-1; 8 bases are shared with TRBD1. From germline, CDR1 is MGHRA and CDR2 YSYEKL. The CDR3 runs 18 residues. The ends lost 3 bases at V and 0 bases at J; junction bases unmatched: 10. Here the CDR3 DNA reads TGCGCCAGCAGCCAGGGCTACAGGGGGAAAAGCTCCTACAATGAGCAGTTCTTC. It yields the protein CASSQGYRGKSSYNEQFF.

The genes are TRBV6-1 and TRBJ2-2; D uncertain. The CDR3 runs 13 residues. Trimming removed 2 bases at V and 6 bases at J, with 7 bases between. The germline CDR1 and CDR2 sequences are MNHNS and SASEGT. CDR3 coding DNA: TGTGCCAGCAGTGAACATAGTGCCGGGGAGCTGTTTTTT. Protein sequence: CASSEHSAGELFF.

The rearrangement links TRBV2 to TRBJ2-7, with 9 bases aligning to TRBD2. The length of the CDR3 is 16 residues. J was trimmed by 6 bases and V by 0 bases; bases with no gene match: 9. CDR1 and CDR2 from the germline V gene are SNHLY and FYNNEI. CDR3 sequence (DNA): TGTGCCAGCAGTGAAGCAGGGACTAGCTTCCTCCGCGAGCAGTACTTC. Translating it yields CASSEAGTSFLREQYF.

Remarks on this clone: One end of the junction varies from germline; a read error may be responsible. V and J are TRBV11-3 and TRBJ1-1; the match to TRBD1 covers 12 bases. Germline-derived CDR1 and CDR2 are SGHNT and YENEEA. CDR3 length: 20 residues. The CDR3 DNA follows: TGTGCCAGCACCTTACGGGACAGGGGGCGCCGGGGTGAAATGAACACTGAAGCTTTCTTT. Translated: CASTLRDRGRRGEMNTEAFF.

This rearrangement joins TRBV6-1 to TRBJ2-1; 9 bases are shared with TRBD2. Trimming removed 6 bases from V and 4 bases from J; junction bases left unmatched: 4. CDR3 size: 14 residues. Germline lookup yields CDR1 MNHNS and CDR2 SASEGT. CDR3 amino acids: CASSLRGGYNEQFF. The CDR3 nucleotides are TGTGCCAGCAGCTTGCGGGGGGGTTACAATGAGCAGTTCTTC.

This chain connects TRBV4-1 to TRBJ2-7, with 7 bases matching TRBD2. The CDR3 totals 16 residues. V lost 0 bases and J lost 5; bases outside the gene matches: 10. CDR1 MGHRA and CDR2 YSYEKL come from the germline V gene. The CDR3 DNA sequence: TGCGCCAGCAGCCAAGATCATTGGACTAGTTTGAACGAGCAGTACTTC. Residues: CASSQDHWTSLNEQYF.

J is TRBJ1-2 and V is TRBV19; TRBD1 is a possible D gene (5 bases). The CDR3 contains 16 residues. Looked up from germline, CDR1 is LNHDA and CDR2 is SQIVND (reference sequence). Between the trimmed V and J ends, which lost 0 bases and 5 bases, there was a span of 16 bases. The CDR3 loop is CASSIDPLRQPYGYTF. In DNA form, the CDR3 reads TGTGCCAGTAGTATAGATCCGCTTAGACAGCCGTATGGCTACACCTTC.